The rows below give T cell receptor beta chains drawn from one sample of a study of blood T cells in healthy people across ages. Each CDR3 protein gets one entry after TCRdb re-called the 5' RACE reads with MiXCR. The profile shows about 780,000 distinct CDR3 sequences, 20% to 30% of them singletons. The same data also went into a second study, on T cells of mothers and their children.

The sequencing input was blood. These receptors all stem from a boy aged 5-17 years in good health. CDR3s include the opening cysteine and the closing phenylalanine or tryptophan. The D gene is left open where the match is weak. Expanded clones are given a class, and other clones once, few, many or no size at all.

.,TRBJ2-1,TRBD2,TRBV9,TGTGCCAGCGGCCGTGGGGGGGTAAGGAATGAGCAGTTCTTC,CASGRGGVRNEQFF
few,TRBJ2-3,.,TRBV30,TGTGCCTGGAGTCCCGCCCCCGGAGATACGCAGTATTTT,CAWSPAPGDTQYF
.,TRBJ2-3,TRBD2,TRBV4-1,TGCGCCAGCAGCCAAGAGGCAGCGGGGGGCACAGATACGCAGTATTTT,CASSQEAAGGTDTQYF
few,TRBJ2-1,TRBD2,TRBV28,TGTGCCAGCAGTTTTCGACTAGCGGGGGATGAGCAGTTCTTC,CASSFRLAGDEQFF
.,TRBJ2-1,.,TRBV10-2,TGCGCCAGCAGCGGACAAGGAGACTACAATGAGCAGTTCTTC,CASSGQGDYNEQFF
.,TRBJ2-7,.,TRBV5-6,TGTGCCAGCAGCTACCTGGACAGACCCTACGAGCAGTACTTC,CASSYLDRPYEQYF
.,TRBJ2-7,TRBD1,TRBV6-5,TGTGCCAGCAGGACAGGGCCTGACTCCTACGAGCAGTACTTC,CASRTGPDSYEQYF
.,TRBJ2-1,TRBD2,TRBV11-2,TGTGCCAGCAGCGATTATACGGGGGGGGTTTGGAATGAGCAGTTCTTC,CASSDYTGGVWNEQFF
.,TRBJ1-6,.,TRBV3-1,TGTGCCAGCAGCCAAGGTTTACTGGGGAAGTCACCCCTCCACTTT,CASSQGLLGKSPLHF
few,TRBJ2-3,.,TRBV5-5,TGTGACCGCCGGGGGTGCGATACGCAGTATTTT,CDRRGCDTQYF
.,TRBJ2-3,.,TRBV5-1,TGCGCCAGAAAAGCGGACCGGAGCACAGATACGCAGTATTTT,CARKADRSTDTQYF
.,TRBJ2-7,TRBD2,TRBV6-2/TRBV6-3,TGTGCCAGCAGTATAGGCACGGGGGGTGCTATTTACGAGCAGTACTTC,CASSIGTGGAIYEQYF
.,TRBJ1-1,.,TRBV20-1,TGCAGTGCTTATGGGCCGAACACTGAAGCTTTCTTT,CSAYGPNTEAFF
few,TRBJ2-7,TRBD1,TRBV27,TGTGCCAGCAGCCTACAGGGGGCTATGTACTACGAGCAGTACTTC,CASSLQGAMYYEQYF
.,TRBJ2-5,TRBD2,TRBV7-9,TGTGCCAGCAGCTTTTGGAGCGGGGGGCCGAAATCCATCCGAGAGACCCAGTACTTC,CASSFWSGGPKSIRETQYF
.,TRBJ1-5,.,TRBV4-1,TGCGCCAGCAGCCAGGCGGACCGGGATCAGCCCCAGCATTTT,CASSQADRDQPQHF
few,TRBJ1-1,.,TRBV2,TGTGCCAGCAGTACGATGGGGGGCACTGAAGCTTTCTTT,CASSTMGGTEAFF
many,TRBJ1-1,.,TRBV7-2,TGTGCCAGCAGCTTAGTAGGGTCCAACACTGAAGCTTTCTTT,CASSLVGSNTEAFF
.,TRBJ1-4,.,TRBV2,TGTGCCAGCAGTGAAGATGCTGCTGGTGAAAAACTGTTTTTT,CASSEDAAGEKLFF
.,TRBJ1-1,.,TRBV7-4,TGTGTACAGCCACCGCCGGAATCGAACACTGAAGCTTTCTTT,CVQPPPESNTEAFF
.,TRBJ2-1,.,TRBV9,TGTGCCAGCAGCGTAGAGCTAGTAGACGATGAGCAGTTCTTC,CASSVELVDDEQFF
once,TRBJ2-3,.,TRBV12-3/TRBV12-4,TGTGCCAGCAGTTACAGACTGACAAGGGGCACAGATACGCAGTATTTT,CASSYRLTRGTDTQYF
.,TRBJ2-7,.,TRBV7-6,TGTGCCAGCAGCTTAGCAGTGGGTAACTACGAGCAGTACTTC,CASSLAVGNYEQYF
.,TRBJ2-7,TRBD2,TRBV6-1,TGTGCCAGCAGTTCCCCGGGACTAGCGTACGAGCAGTACTTC,CASSSPGLAYEQYF
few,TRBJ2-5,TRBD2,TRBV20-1,TGCAGTGCTAGCGTACTAGCGGGTATTGGGGAGACCCAGTACTTC,CSASVLAGIGETQYF
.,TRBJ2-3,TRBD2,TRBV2,TGTGCCAGCAGAGGACAGCGGGGGGGTCCAGATACGCAGTATTTT,CASRGQRGGPDTQYF
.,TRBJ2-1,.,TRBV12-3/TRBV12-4,TGTGCCAGCAGCCCTACCCCGGGGAGCCCCAACTACAATGAGCAGTTCTTC,CASSPTPGSPNYNEQFF
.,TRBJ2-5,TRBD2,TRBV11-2,TGTGCCAGCAGCTTGGCCCCTAACCTAGCGGGGAGAGAGACCCAGTACTTC,CASSLAPNLAGRETQYF
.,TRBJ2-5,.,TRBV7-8,TGTGCCAGCAGCCCAAATGGTGGGACCCAGTACTTC,CASSPNGGTQYF
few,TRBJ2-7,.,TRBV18,TGTGCCAGCTCACCGTCCCGGGACTTATCGGACGAGCAGTACTTC,CASSPSRDLSDEQYF
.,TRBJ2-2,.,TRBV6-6,TGTGCCAGCAGTTACCGGATCCCGCCCGGGGAGCTGTTTTTT,CASSYRIPPGELFF
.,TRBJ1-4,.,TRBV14,TGTGCCAGCAGCCAAGGGGAGGGGCGCTTAGCCGTTGAAAAACTGTTTTTT,CASSQGEGRLAVEKLFF
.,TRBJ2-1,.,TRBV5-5,TGTGCCAGCAGCTTGGTAGGGGCAAACTCCTACAATGAGCAGTTCTTC,CASSLVGANSYNEQFF
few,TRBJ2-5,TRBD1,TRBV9,TGTGCCAGCAGCTCCGGGACAGGGCTGTACCAAGAGACCCAGTACTTC,CASSSGTGLYQETQYF
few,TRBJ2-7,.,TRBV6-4,TGTGCCAGCAGTGCTTGGCGGGGTAAATACGAGCAGTACTTC,CASSAWRGKYEQYF
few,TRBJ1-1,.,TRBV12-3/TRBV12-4,TGTGCCAGCAGTCACAGGAACACTGAAGCTTTCTTT,CASSHRNTEAFF
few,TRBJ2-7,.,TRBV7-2,TGTGCCAGCAGCTTAGCGGGGGGCGGTATATACGAGCAGTACTTC,CASSLAGGGIYEQYF
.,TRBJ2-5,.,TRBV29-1,TGCAGCGTTGTCGGGGGAAGGGAGACCCAGTACTTC,CSVVGGRETQYF
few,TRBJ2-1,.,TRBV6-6,TGTGCCAGCGCTCTGGCCGCTAATGAGCAGTTCTTC,CASALAANEQFF
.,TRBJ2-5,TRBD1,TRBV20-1,TGCAGTGCCAATGACAGGGGAGGTAATCAGCAGTACTTC,CSANDRGGNQQYF
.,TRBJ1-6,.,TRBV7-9,TGTGCCAGCAGCACCCAACAGTATTCACCCCTCCACTTT,CASSTQQYSPLHF